These 17 T cell receptor beta chains came from one sample sequenced in a study of T-cell reconstitution after alpha-beta-depleted transplantation in children. The TCRbeta library incorporated unique molecular identifiers. Each CDR3 protein gets one entry after TCRdb re-called the PCR reads with MiXCR. The sample consists of 600,000 to 700,000 distinct CDR3 sequences, 15% to 20% of them appearing once. Material: PBMCs from the stem cell graft donor, obtained from the stem cell graft. The source is a human donor who donated a stem cell graft to a child with acute myeloid leukemia.

Ten or more counts support this clonotype. The CDR3 reads CASSFLQGGIQYF. The CDR3 nucleotides read TGTGCCAGCAGTTTCCTCCAGGGGGGCATTCAGTACTTC. The chain links TRBV27 to TRBJ2-4, with a tentative D call TRBD1 (7 bases). The CDR3 extends over 13 amino acids. Germline values: CDR1 MNHEY, CDR2 SMNVEV (reference sequence). Trimming cost V 3 bases and J 9 bases, with 12 bases left between them.

This clonotype was counted at least ten times. The genes are TRBV20-1 and TRBJ1-5, with D unresolved. The V gene's germline CDR1 is DFQATT and CDR2 SNEGSKA (reference sequence). The CDR3 extends over 13 amino acids. V was shortened by 2 bases and J by 4 bases, with 9 bases between the two germline ends. The DNA for the CDR3 is TGCAGTGCTAGACGCCCCAATAATCAGCCCCAGCATTTT. Protein: CSARRPNNQPQHF.

A few counts support this clonotype. The chain combines TRBV5-1 with TRBJ2-5; possible D gene TRBD1, 5 bases. Trimming pared 5 bases from V and 1 base from J, leaving 18 bases between. CDR3 length: 16 amino acids. CDR1 is SGHRS and CDR2 is YFSETQ in the germline V gene. The DNA of the CDR3 is TGCGCCAGCAGTAAGTCCCCTCGACAGATCCAAGAGACCCAGTACTTC. Protein sequence: CASSKSPRQIQETQYF.

The chain carries TRBV6-1 and TRBJ1-4; 7 bases agree with TRBD1. Germline V gene sequence: CDR1 MNHNS, CDR2 SASEGT. After removal of 4 bases from V and 6 bases from J, the junction contained 5 bases not matched to a gene. The CDR3 runs to 14 residues. The CDR3 protein is CASSADRLHEKLFF. Written as DNA, the CDR3 is TGTGCCAGCAGTGCGGACAGGCTCCATGAAAAACTGTTTTTT.

This clonotype was seen only a few times. The CDR3 DNA follows: TGTGCCAGCAGCGTAGGACGGGTGGCAGGGCAAGCTTTCTTT. This gives the protein CASSVGRVAGQAFF. The genes are TRBV9 and TRBJ1-1; weak D call: TRBD1 (5 bases). The germline gives CDR1 SGDLS, CDR2 YYNGEE. The CDR3 is 14 amino acids. The V gene lost 0 bases and the J gene lost 9 bases, with 15 bases spanning the gap. Combining the CDR3 with reference TRBV9 and TRBJ1-1 gives the whole variable domain DSGVTQTPKHLITATGQRVTLRCSPRSGDLSVYWYQQSLDQGLQFLIQYYNGEERAKGNILERFSAQQFPDLHSELNLSSLELGDSALYFCASSVGRVAGQAFFGQGTRLTVV.

As to this clonotype: An end of the junction does not agree with germline; a read error may underlie this. This chain joins TRBV20-1 and TRBJ1-1; no firm D call. The CDR3 has 11 amino acids. Germline CDR1 is DFQATT and CDR2 is SNEGSKA (reference sequence). As DNA, the CDR3 is TGCAGTGCTGGGTTGAATACTGAAGCTTTCTTT. Protein: CSAGLNTEAFF.

This chain uses TRBV7-2 with TRBJ2-5; 7 bases match TRBD2. The CDR3 extends over 16 amino acids. The V and J ends lost 7 bases and 0 bases, in that order; junction bases with no gene match: 11. Germline values: CDR1 SGHTA, CDR2 FQGNSA. CDR3 DNA sequence: TGTGCCAGCACGGGAGGTGATTCGGGGTACCAAGAGACCCAGTACTTC. Translation: CASTGGDSGYQETQYF.

In this sample, this clonotype turned up a few times. The chain's CDR3 is CSAQGGRGTDTQYF. The DNA of the CDR3 is TGCAGTGCCCAAGGGGGACGTGGCACAGATACGCAGTATTTT. The chain uses TRBV20-1 and TRBJ2-3, with TRBD1 as a possible D gene (6 bases). Germline CDR1 reads DFQATT; CDR2 reads SNEGSKA (reference sequence). The CDR3 covers 14 residues. Trimming shortened V by 6 bases and J by 1 base, and 14 bases separated the two germline ends.

As for this clonotype: A single base separates this from a much larger clone, so it may be a read error. This chain uses TRBV10-3 with TRBJ2-7; TRBD2 agrees at 9 bases. The CDR3 extends over 13 amino acids. CDR1 and CDR2 (germline): ENHRY, SYGVKD. V lost 11 bases, J lost 7 bases, and 12 bases stayed unmatched. The CDR3 spells CALSSGALGEQYF. The CDR3 nucleotides read TGTGCCTTGTCTAGCGGGGCATTGGGGGAGCAGTACTTC.

In its sample, this clonotype was seen many times. This sequence joins TRBV20-1 and TRBJ2-7, with TRBD2 matching over 8 bases. Germline assignment: CDR1 DFQATT and CDR2 SNEGSKA (reference sequence). There are 13 residues in the CDR3. The ends lost 6 bases at V and 5 bases at J; junction bases unmatched: 9. The CDR3 coding sequence is TGCAGTGCCAAACCGGGGGGGTACGACGAGCAGTACTTC. It codes for CSAKPGGYDEQYF.

This clonotype has just a few counts. The chain has TRBV25-1 and TRBJ2-7, with a possible D match to TRBD1 (6 bases). V lost 4 bases, J lost 3 bases, and 19 bases lay in between. CDR1 is MGHDK, CDR2 SYGVNS, per germline. CDR3 size: 16 residues. CDR3 loop: CASSALKTGAVYEQYV. CDR3 bases: TGTGCCAGCAGTGCCCTGAAGACAGGAGCGGTCTACGAGCAGTACGTC.

The V and J genes are TRBV10-2 and TRBJ1-2; 7 nucleotides line up with TRBD1. V lost 7 bases and J lost 4; bases outside the gene matches: 9. CDR1 WSHSY and CDR2 SAAADI come from the germline V gene. The CDR3 covers 14 residues. DNA of the CDR3: TGCGCCAGCACTCAGACAGGGCGGGGCTATGGCTACACCTTC. This encodes CASTQTGRGYGYTF.

This clonotype appeared many times. The rearrangement uses TRBV20-1 and TRBJ1-1, with TRBD1 matching over 10 bases. Germline V gene sequence: CDR1 DFQATT, CDR2 SNEGSKA (reference sequence). The CDR3 loop spans 15 amino acids. V trimming: 0 bases; J trimming: 3 bases; junction bases outside the gene matches: 4. In DNA, the CDR3 is TGCAGTGCTAGAGAAAGACAGGGGGCTTACACTGAAGCTTTCTTT. Protein sequence: CSARERQGAYTEAFF.

The J gene is TRBJ2-5, the V gene TRBV24-1; 7 positions agree with TRBD1. CDR1 and CDR2 from the germline V gene are KGHDR and SFDVKD. J lost 3 bases, V lost 3 bases, and 12 bases had no gene match. This CDR3 is 17 amino acids long. The CDR3 bases are TGTGCCACCAGTGATACCGTGACAGGGTATCCGAAAGAGACCCAGTACTTC. It yields the protein CATSDTVTGYPKETQYF.

This clonotype was found a few times. This sequence joins TRBV10-3 and TRBJ2-2; the D call may be TRBD1 or TRBD2 (5 bases each). Trimming took 10 bases from V and 0 from J, leaving 12 bases between them. Germline loops: CDR1 ENHRY, CDR2 SYGVKD. The CDR3 is made up of 14 amino acids. CDR3 coding DNA: TGTGCCACCCGGGACGGATCGAACACCGGGGAGCTGTTTTTT. Translated: CATRDGSNTGELFF.

This clonotype appeared many times. V gene TRBV20-1 combines with J gene TRBJ2-5; 9 bases map to TRBD1. V was clipped by 4 bases and J by 2 bases; unmatched bases: 8. The CDR3 spans 15 residues. Germline CDR1 reads DFQATT; CDR2 reads SNEGSKA (reference sequence). CDR3 nucleotide sequence: TGCAGTGCTATCAACAGGGGGCGAACACAAGAGACCCAGTACTTC. It translates to CSAINRGRTQETQYF.

The table lists this clonotype with many counts. The rearrangement joins TRBV7-3 to TRBJ1-6, with 9 nucleotides matching TRBD1. Unmatched junction bases numbered 7, after V lost 1 base and J lost 6 bases. The germline V gene has CDR1 SGHTA and CDR2 FQGTGA. The CDR3 covers 17 residues. CDR3 in amino acids: CASSLKPPGQGNSPLHF. The CDR3 DNA follows: TGTGCCAGCAGCTTAAAACCGCCGGGACAGGGTAATTCACCCCTCCACTTT. Filled out from reference TRBV7-3 and TRBJ1-6, the complete variable domain reads GAGVSQTPSNKVTEKGKYVELRCDPISGHTALYWYRQSLGQGPEFLIYFQGTGAADDSGLPNDRFFAVRPEGSVSTLKIQRTERGDSAVYLCASSLKPPGQGNSPLHFGNGTRLTVT.